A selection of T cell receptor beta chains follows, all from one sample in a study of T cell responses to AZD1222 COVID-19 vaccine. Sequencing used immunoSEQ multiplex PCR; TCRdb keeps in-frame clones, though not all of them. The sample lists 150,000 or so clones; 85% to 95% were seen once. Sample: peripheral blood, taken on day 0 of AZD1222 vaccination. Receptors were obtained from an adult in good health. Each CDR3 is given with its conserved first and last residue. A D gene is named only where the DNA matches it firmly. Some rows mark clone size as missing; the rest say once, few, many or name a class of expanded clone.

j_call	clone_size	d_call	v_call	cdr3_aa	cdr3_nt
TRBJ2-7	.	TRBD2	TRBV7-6	CASSTRPSGGLSYEQYF	TGTGCCAGCAGCACCCGCCCTAGCGGGGGCCTTTCCTACGAGCAGTACTTC
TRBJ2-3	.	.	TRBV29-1	CSVATGLAADTQYF	TGCAGCGTTGCAACGGGCCTCGCGGCAGATACGCAGTATTTT
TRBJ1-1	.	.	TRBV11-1	CASSSRGPGMNTEAFF	TGTGCCAGCAGCTCTAGGGGACCCGGAATGAACACTGAAGCTTTCTTT
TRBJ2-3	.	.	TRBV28	CASSLAEAGTDTQYF	TGTGCCAGCAGTTTAGCCGAGGCGGGTACAGATACGCAGTATTTT
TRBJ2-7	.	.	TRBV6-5	CASSAGDRTYEQYF	TGTGCCAGCAGCGCGGGGGACAGAACCTACGAGCAGTACTTC
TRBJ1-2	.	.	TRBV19	CASSLRSDGYTF	TGTGCCAGTAGCCTACGGTCGGATGGCTACACCTTC
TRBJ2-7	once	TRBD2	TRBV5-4	CASSSGGPGGREQYF	TGTGCCAGCAGCTCGGGAGGTCCTGGAGGAAGGGAGCAGTACTTC
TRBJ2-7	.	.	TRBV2	CASSERVSPVHEQYF	TGTGCCAGCAGTGAACGCGTCAGTCCAGTCCACGAGCAGTACTTC
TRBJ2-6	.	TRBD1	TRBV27	CASRGTGGIGGANVLTF	TGTGCCAGCAGGGGGACAGGGGGCATAGGTGGGGCCAACGTCCTGACTTTC
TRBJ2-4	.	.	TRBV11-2	CASSPPQAKNIQYF	TGTGCCAGCAGCCCTCCGCAGGCCAAAAACATTCAGTACTTC
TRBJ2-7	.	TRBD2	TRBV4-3	CASSRETSGGYEQYF	TGCGCCAGCAGCCGAGAGACTAGCGGAGGCTACGAGCAGTACTTC
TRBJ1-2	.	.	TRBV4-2	CASSQGTVPSGYTF	TGTGCCAGCAGCCAAGGAACGGTCCCGAGCGGCTACACCTTC
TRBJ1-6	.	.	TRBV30	CAWIRGGGANSPLHF	TGTGCCTGGATCCGCGGCGGGGGGGCGAATTCACCCCTCCACTTT
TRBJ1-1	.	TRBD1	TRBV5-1	CASSNSQGVSTEAFF	TGCGCCAGCAGCAACTCACAGGGGGTGAGCACTGAAGCTTTCTTT
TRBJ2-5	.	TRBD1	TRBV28	CASSPYRGPQETQYF	TGTGCCAGCAGTCCGTACAGGGGACCCCAAGAGACCCAGTACTTC
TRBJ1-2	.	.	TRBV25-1	CASSGLQGPGYTF	TGTGCCAGCAGTGGATTACAGGGTCCTGGCTACACCTTC
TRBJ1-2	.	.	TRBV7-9	CASSLVPDYGYTF	TGTGCCAGCAGCTTAGTTCCAGACTATGGCTACACCTTC
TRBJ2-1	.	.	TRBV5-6	CASSRGWKEQFF	TGTGCCAGCAGTCGGGGGTGGAAAGAGCAGTTCTTC
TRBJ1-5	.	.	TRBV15	CATSRVRDGLFNQPQHF	TGTGCCACCAGCAGAGTCCGGGACGGACTATTCAATCAGCCCCAGCATTTT
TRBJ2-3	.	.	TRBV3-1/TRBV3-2	CASSQGPGFLLDTQYF	TGTGCCAGCAGCCAGGGGCCAGGGTTCTTGTTGGATACGCAGTATTTT
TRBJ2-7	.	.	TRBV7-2	CASSLVRGLAGSEQYF	TGTGCCAGCAGCTTAGTGCGGGGGCTCGCGGGGAGCGAGCAGTACTTC
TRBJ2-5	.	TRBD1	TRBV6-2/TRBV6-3	CASSYAGQGGETQYF	TGTGCCAGCAGTTACGCCGGACAGGGCGGAGAGACCCAGTACTTC
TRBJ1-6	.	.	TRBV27	CASSRGSSYNSPLHF	TGTGCCAGCAGCCGGGGGAGCTCCTATAATTCACCCCTCCACTTT
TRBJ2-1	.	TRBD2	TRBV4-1	CASRHLAGGYNEQFF	TGCGCCAGCCGGCACCTAGCGGGAGGCTACAATGAGCAGTTCTTC
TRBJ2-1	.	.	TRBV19	CASSITGRSSYNEQFF	TGTGCCAGTAGTATTACCGGGAGAAGCTCCTACAATGAGCAGTTCTTC
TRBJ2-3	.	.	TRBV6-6	CASRRTDTQYF	TGTGCCAGCAGGAGGACAGATACGCAGTATTTT
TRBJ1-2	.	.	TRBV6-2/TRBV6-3	CASSYSSRVDYGYTF	TGTGCCAGCAGTTACTCGAGCAGGGTCGACTATGGCTACACCTTC
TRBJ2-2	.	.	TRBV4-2	CASSYDARGYDTGELFF	TGTGCCAGCAGCTACGACGCCCGGGGGTATGACACCGGGGAGCTGTTTTTT
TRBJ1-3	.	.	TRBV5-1	CASSKDSSGNTIYF	TGCGCCAGCAGCAAGGACAGCTCTGGAAACACCATATATTTT
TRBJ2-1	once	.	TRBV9	CASSVDSSYTYNEQFF	TGTGCCAGCAGCGTAGATTCTAGCTACACCTACAATGAGCAGTTCTTC
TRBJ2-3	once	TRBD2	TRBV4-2	CASSQRLARSTDTQYF	TGTGCCAGCAGCCAACGACTAGCGAGAAGCACAGATACGCAGTATTTT
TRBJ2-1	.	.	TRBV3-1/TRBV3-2	CASSRIYNEQFF	TGTGCCAGCAGTCGGATTTACAATGAGCAGTTCTTC
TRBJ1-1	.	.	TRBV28	CASSSLGGGSTEAFF	TGTGCCAGCAGTTCATTAGGCGGGGGAAGCACTGAAGCTTTCTTT
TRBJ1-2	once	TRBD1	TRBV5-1	CASSPGTGSSYGYTF	TGCGCCAGCAGCCCTGGGACAGGGTCGAGCTATGGCTACACCTTC
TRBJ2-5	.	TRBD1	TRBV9	CASSRDRGPQETQYF	TGTGCCAGCAGCCGGGACAGGGGGCCCCAAGAGACCCAGTACTTC
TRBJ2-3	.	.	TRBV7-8	CASSKTRAEGTDTQYF	TGTGCCAGCAGCAAGACTAGGGCGGAGGGAACAGATACGCAGTATTTT
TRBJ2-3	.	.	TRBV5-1	CASSSQPGLGTDTQYF	TGCGCCAGCAGCTCGCAACCGGGACTCGGCACAGATACGCAGTATTTT